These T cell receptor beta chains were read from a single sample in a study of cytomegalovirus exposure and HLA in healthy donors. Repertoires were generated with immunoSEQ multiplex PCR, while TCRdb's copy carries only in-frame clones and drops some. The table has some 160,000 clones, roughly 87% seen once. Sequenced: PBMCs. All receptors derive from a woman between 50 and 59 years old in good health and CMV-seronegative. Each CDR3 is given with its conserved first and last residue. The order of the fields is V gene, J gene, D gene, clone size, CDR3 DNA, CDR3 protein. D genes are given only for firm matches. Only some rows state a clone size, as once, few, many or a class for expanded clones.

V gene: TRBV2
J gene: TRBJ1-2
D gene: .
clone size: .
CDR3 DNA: TGTGCCAGCAGGGGCAGTCATGGCTACACCTTC
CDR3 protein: CASRGSHGYTF

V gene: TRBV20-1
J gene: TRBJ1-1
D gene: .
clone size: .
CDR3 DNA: TGCAGTGCCAGACACGGGACTGAAGCTTTCTTT
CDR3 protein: CSARHGTEAFF

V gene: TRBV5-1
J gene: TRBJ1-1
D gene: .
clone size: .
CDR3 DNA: TGCGCCAGCAGCCCGAACATAGGGGTTTCCACTGAAGCTTTCTTT
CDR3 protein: CASSPNIGVSTEAFF

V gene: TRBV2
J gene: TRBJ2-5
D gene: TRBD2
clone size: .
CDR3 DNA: TGTGCCAGCAGACTAGCGGAAGAGACCCAGTACTTC
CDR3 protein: CASRLAEETQYF

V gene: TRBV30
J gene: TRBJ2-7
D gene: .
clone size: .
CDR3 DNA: TGTGCCTGGAGTGCCGGCCCAGGCGAGCAGTACTTC
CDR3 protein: CAWSAGPGEQYF

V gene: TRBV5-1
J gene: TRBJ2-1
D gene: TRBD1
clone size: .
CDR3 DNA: TGCGCCAGCAGCTTGGGGGACAGGGGGCAGGACAATGAGCAGTTCTTC
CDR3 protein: CASSLGDRGQDNEQFF

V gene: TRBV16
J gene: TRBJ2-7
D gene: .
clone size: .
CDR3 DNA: TGTGCCAGCAGCCAATCGAGGGCCTCCTACGAGCAGTACTTC
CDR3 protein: CASSQSRASYEQYF

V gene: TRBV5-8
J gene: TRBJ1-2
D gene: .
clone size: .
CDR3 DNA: TGTGCCAGCAGCTTGGTTACAGTTAACTTTAACTATGGCTACACCTTC
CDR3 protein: CASSLVTVNFNYGYTF

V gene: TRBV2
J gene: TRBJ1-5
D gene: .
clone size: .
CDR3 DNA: TGTGCCAGCAGTGAAGCGCTTGGGGCCCCCAGTCAGCCCCAGCATTTT
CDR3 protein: CASSEALGAPSQPQHF

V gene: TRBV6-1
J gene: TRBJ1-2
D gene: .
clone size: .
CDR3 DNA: TGTGCCAGCAGTTACTCCGGCTACACCTTC
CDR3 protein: CASSYSGYTF

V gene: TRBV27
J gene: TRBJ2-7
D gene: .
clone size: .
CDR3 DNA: TGTGCCAGCAGTATCAGCTCCCCGGGCTACGAGCAGTACTTC
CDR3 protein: CASSISSPGYEQYF

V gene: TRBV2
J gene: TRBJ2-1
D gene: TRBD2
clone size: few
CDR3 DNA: TGTGCCAGCAGGGCCCCGTCTAGCGGTAGCAATGAGCAGTTCTTC
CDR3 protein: CASRAPSSGSNEQFF

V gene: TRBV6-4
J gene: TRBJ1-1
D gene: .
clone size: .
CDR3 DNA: TGTGCCAGCAAGGGGTCCTATTCCCCAGGAGCCAACACTGAAGCTTTCTTT
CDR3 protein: CASKGSYSPGANTEAFF

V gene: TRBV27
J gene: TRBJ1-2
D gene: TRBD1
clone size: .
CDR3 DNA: TGTGCCAGCAGACAACTTGGGACAGATTATGGCTACACCTTC
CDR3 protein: CASRQLGTDYGYTF

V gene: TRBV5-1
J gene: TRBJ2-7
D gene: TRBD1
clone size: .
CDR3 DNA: TGCGCCAGCAGCCCGATGACAGGGGAGGACGAGCAGTACTTC
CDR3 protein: CASSPMTGEDEQYF

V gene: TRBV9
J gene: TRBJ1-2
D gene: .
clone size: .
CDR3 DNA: TGTGCCAGCAGCGTAGGCGGCGGGGCGCAGGATGGCTACACCTTC
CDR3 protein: CASSVGGGAQDGYTF

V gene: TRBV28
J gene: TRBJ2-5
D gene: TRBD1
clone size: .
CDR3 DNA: TGTGCCAGCACGACAGTAGGCAGGGGGTCCGAGACCCAGTACTTC
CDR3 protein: CASTTVGRGSETQYF

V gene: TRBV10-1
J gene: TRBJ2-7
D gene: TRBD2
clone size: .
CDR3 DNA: TGCGCCAGCAGTGAGTCAGGAGTAGCGGGGGGCGAGCAGTACTTC
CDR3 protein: CASSESGVAGGEQYF

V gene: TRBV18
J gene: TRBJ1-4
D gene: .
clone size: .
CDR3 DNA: TGTGCCAGCTCGGGAGTTACGGGTGAAAAACTGTTTTTT
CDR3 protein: CASSGVTGEKLFF

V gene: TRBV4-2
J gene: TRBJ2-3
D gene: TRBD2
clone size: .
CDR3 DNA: TGTGCCAGCAGCCAAGAAAGCGGGGGGGCCGGTCAATTTACGCAGTATTTT
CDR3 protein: CASSQESGGAGQFTQYF

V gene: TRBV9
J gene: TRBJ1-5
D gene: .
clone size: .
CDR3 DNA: TGTGCCAGCAGCGTAGGACACGGACAGCCCCAGCATTTT
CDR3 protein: CASSVGHGQPQHF

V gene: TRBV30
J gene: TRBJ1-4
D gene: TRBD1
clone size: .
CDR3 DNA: TGTGCCTGGAGCGGACAGGCTTTGACTAATGAAAAACTGTTTTTT
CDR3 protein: CAWSGQALTNEKLFF

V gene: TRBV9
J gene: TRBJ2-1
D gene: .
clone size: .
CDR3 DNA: TGTGCCAGCAGCGGAAACCGGGACACCTTCTCCTACAATGAGCAGTTCTTC
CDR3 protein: CASSGNRDTFSYNEQFF

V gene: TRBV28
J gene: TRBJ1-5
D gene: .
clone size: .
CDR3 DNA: TGTGCCAGCCGTAACGGTAATAATCAGCCCCAGCATTTT
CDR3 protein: CASRNGNNQPQHF

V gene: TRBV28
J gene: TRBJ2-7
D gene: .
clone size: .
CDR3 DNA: TGTGCCAGCAGTCCCACAGGTACCTACGAGCAGTACTTC
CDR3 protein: CASSPTGTYEQYF

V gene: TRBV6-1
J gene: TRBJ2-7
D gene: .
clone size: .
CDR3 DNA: TGTGCCAGCAGTGAGCACAGGGCTAACGAGCAGTACTTC
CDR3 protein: CASSEHRANEQYF

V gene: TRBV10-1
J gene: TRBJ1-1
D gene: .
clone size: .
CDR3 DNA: TGCGCCAGCAGTGACAGGGAGGGCACTGAAGCTTTCTTT
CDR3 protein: CASSDREGTEAFF

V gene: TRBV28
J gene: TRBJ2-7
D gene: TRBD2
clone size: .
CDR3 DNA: TGTGCCAGCAGTCTAGGCCACTGGGGACTAGCGGGAGGAGGGAGCTCCTACGAGCAGTACTTC
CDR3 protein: CASSLGHWGLAGGGSSYEQYF

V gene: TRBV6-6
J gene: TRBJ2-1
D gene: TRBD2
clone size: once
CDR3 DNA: TGTGCCAGCAGTTCGACTAGCGGGGGGGCTCCTTCTGAGCAGTTCTTC
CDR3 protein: CASSSTSGGAPSEQFF

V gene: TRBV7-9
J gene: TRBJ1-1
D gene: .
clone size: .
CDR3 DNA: TGTGCCAGCAGCTTAGGGGACCGGGAGAACACTGAGGCTTTCTTT
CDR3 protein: CASSLGDRENTEAFF

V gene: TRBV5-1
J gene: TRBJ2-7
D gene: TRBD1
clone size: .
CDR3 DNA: TGCGCCAGCAGCAGGACAGGGAGCTCCTACGAGCAGTACTTC
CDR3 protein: CASSRTGSSYEQYF

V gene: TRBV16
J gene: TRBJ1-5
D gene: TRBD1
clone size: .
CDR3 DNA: TGTGCCAGCAGCCAATCCAGGGGGCAGCCCCAGCATTTT
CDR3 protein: CASSQSRGQPQHF

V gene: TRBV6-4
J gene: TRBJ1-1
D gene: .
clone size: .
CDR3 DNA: TGTGCCAGCAGTGGGGTGAGGACTGAAGCTTTCTTT
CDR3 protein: CASSGVRTEAFF

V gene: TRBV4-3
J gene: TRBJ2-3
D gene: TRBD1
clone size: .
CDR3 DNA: TGCGCCAGCAGCCAAGGGAGGGACAGGGGTGGGGATACGCAGTATTTT
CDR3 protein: CASSQGRDRGGDTQYF

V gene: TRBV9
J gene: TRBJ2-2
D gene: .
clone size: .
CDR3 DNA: TGTGCCAGCAGCCGGACAGAGAGAAACACCGGGGAGCTGTTTTTT
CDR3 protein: CASSRTERNTGELFF

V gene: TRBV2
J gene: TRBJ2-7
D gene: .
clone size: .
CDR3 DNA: TGTGCCAGCAGTGAATCTGGGAGTGGGGTCTACGAGCAGTACTTC
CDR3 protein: CASSESGSGVYEQYF

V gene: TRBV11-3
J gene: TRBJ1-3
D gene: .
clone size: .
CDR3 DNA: TGTGCCAGCTCGGACTCCGGAAACACCATATATTTT
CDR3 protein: CASSDSGNTIYF

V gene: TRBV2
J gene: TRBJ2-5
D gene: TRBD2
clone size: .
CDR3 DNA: TGTGCCAGCAGTGAATCCCCGGGACTAGCGGGAGGCGAGACCCAGTACTTC
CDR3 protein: CASSESPGLAGGETQYF

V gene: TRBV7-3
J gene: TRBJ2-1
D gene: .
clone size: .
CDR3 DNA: TGTGCCAGCAGTTTTGGGCAGGCAAATGAGCAGTTCTTC
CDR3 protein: CASSFGQANEQFF

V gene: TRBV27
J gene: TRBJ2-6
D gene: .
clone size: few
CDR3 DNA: TGTGCCAGCGGATCCCGACAGGGACTCTCTGGGGCCAACGTCCTGACTTTC
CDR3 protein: CASGSRQGLSGANVLTF

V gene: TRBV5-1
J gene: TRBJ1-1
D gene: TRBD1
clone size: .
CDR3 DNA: TGCGCCAGCAGCTTGCACGGGACAGACAACACTGAAGCTTTCTTT
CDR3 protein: CASSLHGTDNTEAFF

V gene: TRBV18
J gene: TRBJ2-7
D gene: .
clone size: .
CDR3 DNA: TGTGCCAGCTCCGCAGACGGGAAGTCCTGGGACTTC
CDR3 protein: CASSADGKSWDF

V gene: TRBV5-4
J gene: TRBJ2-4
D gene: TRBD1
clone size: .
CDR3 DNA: TGTGCCAGCAGCACCGGACAGGAGAACATTCAGTACTTC
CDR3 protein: CASSTGQENIQYF

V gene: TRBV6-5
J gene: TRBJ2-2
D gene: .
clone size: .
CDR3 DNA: TGTGCCAGCACAGAACCGAACACCGGGGAGCTGTTTTTT
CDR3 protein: CASTEPNTGELFF

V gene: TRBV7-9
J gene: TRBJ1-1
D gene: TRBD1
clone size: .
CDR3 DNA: TGTGCCAGCAGCCGGGGACAGGGGAGAACGGAAGCTTTCTTT
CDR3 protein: CASSRGQGRTEAFF

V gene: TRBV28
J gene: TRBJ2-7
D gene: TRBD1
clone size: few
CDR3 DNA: TGTGCCAGCAGTTTATTAGACAGGGTCGGCGAGCAGTACTTC
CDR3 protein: CASSLLDRVGEQYF

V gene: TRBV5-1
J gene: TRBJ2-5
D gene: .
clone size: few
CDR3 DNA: TGCGCCAGCAGCTTGTCTCCAGGAGGGCAAGAGACCCAGTACTTC
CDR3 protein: CASSLSPGGQETQYF

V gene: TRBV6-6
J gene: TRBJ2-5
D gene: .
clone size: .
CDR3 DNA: TGTGCCAGCAGTTTGGACTTCGAAGAGACCCAGTACTTC
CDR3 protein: CASSLDFEETQYF

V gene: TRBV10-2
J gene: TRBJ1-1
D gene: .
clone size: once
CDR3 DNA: TGCGCCAGCAGTGACAGGGCCCCCCCGAACACTGAAGCTTTCTTT
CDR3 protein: CASSDRAPPNTEAFF

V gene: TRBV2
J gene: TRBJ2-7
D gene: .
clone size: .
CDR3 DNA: TGTGCCAGCAGGGCGGACTCCTACGAGCAGTACTTC
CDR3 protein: CASRADSYEQYF

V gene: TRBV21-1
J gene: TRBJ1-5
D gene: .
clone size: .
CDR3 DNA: TGTGCCAGCAGCAAAAAGGACAGGGGTAACAATCAGCCCCAGCATTTT
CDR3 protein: CASSKKDRGNNQPQHF